One and the same sample provided the 8 T cell receptor beta chains below, sequenced in a study of control samples from healthy donors and cancer patients. The table came from immunoSEQ multiplex PCR; TCRdb's copy has only in-frame clones and leaves some out. The sample records around 120,000 clones, 75% to 90% being singletons. Source material: PBMCs. The receptors shown here come from a woman aged 45-65 years with colorectal cancer.

V and J are TRBV28 and TRBJ1-3, with unresolved D. The CDR3 has 15 residues. V lost 0 bases, J lost 4 bases, and 10 bases lay in between. Per the germline V gene, CDR1 is MDHEN and CDR2 is SYDVKM. CDR3 sequence (DNA): TGTGCCAGCAGTTTATGGGTCCGGGCAGGAAACACCATATATTTT. Amino acid sequence: CASSLWVRAGNTIYF.

The chain links TRBV27 to TRBJ1-6, with D unresolved. The CDR3 covers 18 residues. Deletions cut 3 bases from V and 0 bases from J, with 15 bases between. CDR1 is MNHEY, CDR2 SMNVEV, per germline (reference sequence). Here the CDR3 reads CASSFRAHPSSYNSPLHF. DNA for the CDR3: TGTGCCAGCAGTTTCCGGGCACACCCAAGCTCCTATAATTCACCCCTCCACTTT.

This chain links TRBV3-1 (or the pseudogene TRBV3-2) with TRBJ1-2; no definite D call. V was shortened by 6 bases and J by 3 bases, with 8 bases between the two germline ends. The CDR3 has 12 residues. Germline CDR1 and CDR2: LGHDT and YNNKEL (reference sequence). The CDR3: CASSLRDYGYTF. The CDR3 DNA sequence: TGTGCCAGCAGTTTAAGGGACTATGGCTACACCTTC.

V gene TRBV5-6 combines with J gene TRBJ1-5, with 7 positions matching TRBD1. J was trimmed by 7 bases and V by 0 bases; bases with no gene match: 4. The CDR3 is made up of 14 amino acids. In germline, CDR1 is SGHDT, CDR2 YYEEEE. Here the CDR3 reads CASSLGQGEQPQHF. The CDR3 nucleotides read TGTGCCAGCAGCTTGGGCCAGGGGGAACAGCCCCAGCATTTT.

A word on this clone: In the same sample, other DNA sequences code for this CDR3. The chain employs TRBV18 and TRBJ1-5; 8 bases fit TRBD1. This CDR3 is built from 13 residues. The V gene's germline CDR1 is KGHSH and CDR2 LQKENI. The V gene end was trimmed by 3 bases and the J gene end by 7 bases; junction bases not matched to a gene: 2. The DNA for the CDR3 is TGTGCCAGCTCACCGGGACAGGACCAGCCCCAGCATTTT. This translates into CASSPGQDQPQHF.

The V gene is TRBV19, the J gene TRBJ2-6; 7 nucleotides align to TRBD1. The J segment lost 0 bases and the V segment lost 5 bases, leaving 13 bases of the junction unmatched. The CDR3 length is 19 residues. Germline CDR1 is LNHDA and CDR2 is SQIVND (reference sequence). The CDR3 coding sequence is TGTGCCAGTAGTTTGCGGACAGGCGTTACGGGCTCTGGGGCCAACGTCCTGACTTTC. Encoded protein: CASSLRTGVTGSGANVLTF.

The V and J genes are TRBV6-5 and TRBJ1-2, with D perhaps matching TRBD1 (6 bases). This CDR3 spans 14 amino acids. V was clipped by 6 bases and J by 4 bases, with 15 bases between them. Germline V gene data show CDR1 as MNHEY and CDR2 as SVGAGI. The chain's CDR3 is CASSEGHTFYGYTF. CDR3 nucleotides: TGTGCCAGCAGCGAGGGACACACGTTCTATGGCTACACCTTC.

This clone came up a few times. The chain employs TRBV27 and TRBJ1-1, with TRBD1 as a possible D gene (5 bases). This CDR3 is built from 15 residues. The V gene's germline CDR1 is MNHEY and CDR2 SMNVEV (reference sequence). Between the trimmed V and J ends, which lost 10 bases and 3 bases, there was a span of 21 bases. The CDR3 protein is CATKPTGPFYTEAFF. CDR3 sequence (DNA): TGTGCCACAAAGCCAACGGGACCGTTTTACACTGAAGCTTTCTTT.